The 18 T cell receptor beta chains in this list originate from one sample, sequenced in a study of molecular identifiers for immune sequencing clone quantification. TCRdb itself ran the PCR reads through MiXCR, one entry per CDR3 protein. The sample has 53,000 or so distinct CDR3 sequences; roughly 36% are singletons. The specimen sequenced was naive CD8+ T cells from blood, with Jurkat cell RNA spiked in. Subset noted: FACS-sorted CD8+CD4-CCR7+CD45RA+ naive T cells. The origin of the receptors is a human donor in good health. Some libraries in this study had Jurkat cell RNA spiked in.

A remark on this clonotype: This may be a read error, as it is one base from a much larger clone. This is likely a read error, given that the CDR3 carries no conserved phenylalanine or tryptophan at its end. V gene TRBV5-3 combines with J gene TRBJ2-6; no reliable D call. TRBV5-3 is known as an ORF, though its function is uncertain. This CDR3 is 15 amino acids long. V lost 8 bases to trimming and J lost 4 bases, with 16 bases between them. The CDR3 is CASSLVTSGANVLTY. CDR3 coding DNA: TGTGCCAGCAGCCTGGTTACCTCCGGGGCCAACGTCCTGACTTAC.

This clonotype was picked up a small number of times. The CDR3 here is CASSYSAGGPVEQFF. The CDR3 DNA reads as TGTGCCAGCAGTTACTCGGCGGGAGGGCCGGTTGAGCAGTTCTTC. This chain connects TRBV6-5 to TRBJ2-1; 9 nucleotides align to TRBD2. The CDR3 is 15 amino acids. Germline values: CDR1 MNHEY, CDR2 SVGAGI. The trim removed 0 bases at V and 9 bases at J, leaving 6 bases unmatched.

This clonotype was observed at least ten times. The rearrangement links TRBV12-3 or TRBV12-4 to TRBJ2-3; no definite D call. With 0 bases removed from V and 0 bases from J, the gap between germline ends came to 4 bases. The CDR3 covers 14 residues. CDR3 sequence (DNA): TGTGCCAGCAGTTTAGCGCTTAGCACAGATACGCAGTATTTT. Its translation is CASSLALSTDTQYF.

This clonotype was found a few times. This chain connects TRBV19 to TRBJ1-1; D not certain. This CDR3 has 13 amino acids. Germline CDR1 reads LNHDA; CDR2 reads SQIVND (reference sequence). V was cut by 4 bases and J by 4 bases, with 10 bases left in between. The CDR3 DNA sequence: TGTGCCAGTAGTACGACCGGCACCACTGAAGCTTTCTTT. Translation: CASSTTGTTEAFF.

In this sample, this clonotype turned up once. A much larger clone differs from this one at a single base, so this may be a read error. The chain combines TRBV9 with TRBJ2-2; perhaps TRBD2 as D (5 bases). Germline V lookup: CDR1 SGDLS, CDR2 YYNGEE. This CDR3 contains 13 residues. The CDR3 DNA follows: TGTGCCAGCAGCGAGGGAGACACCGGGGAGCTGATTTTT. The encoded protein is CASSEGDTGELIF.

The chain carries TRBV20-1 and TRBJ2-7, with 9 bases fitting TRBD1. This CDR3 has 13 residues. Germline-derived CDR1 and CDR2 are DFQATT and SNEGSKA (reference sequence). The V and J ends lost 5 bases and 2 bases, in that order; junction bases with no gene match: 4. This chain's CDR3 is CSAQDRGTYEQYF. The DNA of the CDR3 is TGCAGTGCTCAAGACAGGGGGACCTACGAGCAGTACTTC.

The table lists this clonotype with a few counts. The V call is TRBV19, the J call TRBJ2-3; the D gene could be TRBD1 or TRBD2 (5 bases each). There are 15 residues in the CDR3. CDR1 and CDR2 from the germline V gene are LNHDA and SQIVND (reference sequence). The V and J ends lost 1 base and 4 bases respectively, with 12 bases between them. The CDR3 sequence: CASSIGAEGPDTQYF. CDR3 in DNA: TGTGCCAGTAGTATAGGGGCTGAGGGACCAGATACGCAGTATTTT.

On this clonotype itself: This may stem from a read error, because a much larger clone lies one nucleotide away. The chain combines TRBV29-1 with TRBJ2-3; the D gene is possibly TRBD1 (5 bases). The CDR3 runs to 16 residues. The V gene's germline CDR1 is SQVTM and CDR2 ANQGSEA. The CDR3 reads CSGEGPGLPVTDTQYF. Here the CDR3 DNA reads TGCAGCGGTGAAGGACCAGGGCTCCCGGTCACAGATACGCAGTATTTT.

In regard to this clonotype: At one end the junction does not follow the germline gene, possibly because of a read error. The CDR3 sequence: CASRAGRLSNPGELFF. The CDR3 nucleotides read TGTGCCAGCAGAGCGGGACGGCTCTCGAACCCCGGGGAGCTGTTTTTT. The chain joins TRBV6-6 to TRBJ2-2; 7 bases match TRBD2. Germline CDR1 and CDR2: MNHNY and SVGAGI (reference sequence). This CDR3 has 16 residues.

The V gene is TRBV14, the J gene TRBJ2-7; D remains unclear. The CDR3 runs to 13 residues. Germline V CDR1 and CDR2: SGHDN, FVKESK. Trimming took 1 base from V and 6 from J, leaving 10 bases between them. In nucleotides, the CDR3 is TGTGCCAGCAGCCAAGTCGCGCCCGGCGAGCAGTACTTC. It translates to CASSQVAPGEQYF.

V usage is TRBV29-1 and J usage is TRBJ2-7, with 10 bases fitting TRBD2. V was clipped by 3 bases and J by 3 bases; unmatched bases: 8. Per the germline V gene, CDR1 is SQVTM and CDR2 is ANQGSEA. The CDR3 loop spans 15 amino acids. This chain's CDR3 is CSVENFLAGDYEQYF. The DNA of the CDR3 is TGCAGCGTTGAGAATTTTCTAGCGGGGGACTACGAGCAGTACTTC.

CDR3 in DNA: TGCAGTGCTAGGGAATATCTAGCGCCGACCTACGAGCAGTACTTC. It translates to CSAREYLAPTYEQYF. V and J are TRBV20-1 and TRBJ2-7; the D gene is possibly TRBD2 (6 bases). CDR1 is DFQATT, CDR2 SNEGSKA, per germline (reference sequence). V lost 3 bases and J lost 2, with 17 bases in between. The CDR3 is 15 residues long.

This clonotype was seen only a few times. This chain joins TRBV12-3 or TRBV12-4 and TRBJ1-5; D not resolved. The CDR3 is 14 amino acids. V lost 1 base and J lost 6, with 10 bases in between. In DNA form, the CDR3 reads TGTGCCAGCAGTTTAGGGGGTTGGAGTCAGCCCCAGCATTTT. Its translation is CASSLGGWSQPQHF.

The chain combines TRBV11-2 with TRBJ2-7; D is ambiguous. Germline V lookup: CDR1 SGHAT, CDR2 FQNNGV. The germline V and J ends were trimmed by 1 base and 0 bases, with 10 bases remaining between them. The CDR3 loop spans 15 amino acids. The CDR3 reads CASSLGFIASYEQYF. The CDR3 nucleotides read TGTGCCAGCAGCTTAGGGTTCATAGCCTCCTACGAGCAGTACTTC.

This clonotype was seen more than once but under ten times. The rearrangement links TRBV2 to TRBJ1-1; the match to TRBD1 covers 7 bases. This CDR3 comprises 12 residues. The ends lost 11 bases at V and 3 bases at J; junction bases unmatched: 6. Germline CDR1 SNHLY, CDR2 FYNNEI. The chain's CDR3 is CAATGEDTEAFF. For the CDR3, the DNA is TGTGCCGCCACAGGGGAGGACACTGAAGCTTTCTTT.

V and J are TRBV27 and TRBJ2-2; a possible D gene is TRBD1 (5 bases). Germline CDR1 MNHEY, CDR2 SMNVEV (reference sequence). This CDR3 contains 14 residues. Trimming cost V 7 bases and J 4 bases, with 13 bases left between them. CDR3 coding DNA: TGTGCCAGCAAGACAGTAGTACGCACCGGGGAGCTGTTTTTT. Translated: CASKTVVRTGELFF.

The chain employs TRBV7-6 and TRBJ2-7; tentative D call: TRBD2 (6 bases). This CDR3 spans 12 amino acids. V lost 1 base, J lost 5 bases, and 6 bases lay in between. CDR1 and CDR2 from the germline V gene are SGHVS and FNYEAQ. The CDR3 loop reads CASSLGGDEQYF. The CDR3 DNA is TGTGCCAGCAGCTTAGGGGGGGACGAGCAGTACTTC.

V usage is TRBV4-1 and J usage is TRBJ2-7; 7 positions match TRBD1. Germline V CDR1 and CDR2: MGHRA, YSYEKL. CDR3 length: 15 residues. Unmatched junction bases numbered 7, after V lost 0 bases and J lost 5 bases. This chain's CDR3 is CASSQDKGQWDEQYF. The CDR3 coding sequence is TGCGCCAGCAGCCAAGATAAGGGACAGTGGGACGAGCAGTACTTC.